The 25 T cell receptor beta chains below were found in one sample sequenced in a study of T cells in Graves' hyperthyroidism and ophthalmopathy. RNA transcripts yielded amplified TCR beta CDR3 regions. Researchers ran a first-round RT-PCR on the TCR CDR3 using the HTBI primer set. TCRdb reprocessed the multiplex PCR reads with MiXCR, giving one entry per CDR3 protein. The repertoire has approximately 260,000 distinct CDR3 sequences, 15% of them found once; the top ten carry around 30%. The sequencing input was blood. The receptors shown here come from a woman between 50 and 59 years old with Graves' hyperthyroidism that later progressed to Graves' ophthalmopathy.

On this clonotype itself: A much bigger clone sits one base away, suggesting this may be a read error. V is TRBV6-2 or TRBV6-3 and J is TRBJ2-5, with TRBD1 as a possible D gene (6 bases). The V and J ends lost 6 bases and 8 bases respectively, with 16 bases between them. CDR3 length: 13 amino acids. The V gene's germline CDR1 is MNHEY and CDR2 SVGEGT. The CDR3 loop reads CASRETGRDTQYF. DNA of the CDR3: TGTGCCAGCAGGGAGACAGGCAGAGATACCCAGTACTTC.

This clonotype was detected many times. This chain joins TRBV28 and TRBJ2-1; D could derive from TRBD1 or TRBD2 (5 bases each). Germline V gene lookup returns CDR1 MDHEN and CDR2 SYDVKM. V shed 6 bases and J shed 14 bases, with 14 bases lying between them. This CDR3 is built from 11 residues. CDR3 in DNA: TGTGCCAGCAGATTGTTCCGGGACGAGTTCTTC. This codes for CASRLFRDEFF.

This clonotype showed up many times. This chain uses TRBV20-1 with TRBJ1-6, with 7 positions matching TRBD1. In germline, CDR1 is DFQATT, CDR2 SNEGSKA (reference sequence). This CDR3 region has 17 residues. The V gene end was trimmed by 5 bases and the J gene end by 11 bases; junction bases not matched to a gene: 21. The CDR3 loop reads CSARSYRGHAEMTPLHF. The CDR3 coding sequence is TGCAGTGCTCGTAGCTACAGGGGTCATGCTGAGATGACACCCCTCCACTTT.

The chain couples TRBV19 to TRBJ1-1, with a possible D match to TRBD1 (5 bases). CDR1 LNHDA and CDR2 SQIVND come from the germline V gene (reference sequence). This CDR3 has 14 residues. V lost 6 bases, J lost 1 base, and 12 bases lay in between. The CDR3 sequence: CASRAGWGNTEAFF. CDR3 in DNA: TGTGCCAGTAGAGCAGGGTGGGGGAACACTGAAGCTTTCTTT. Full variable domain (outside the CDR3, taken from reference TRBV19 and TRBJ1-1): DGGITQSPKYLFRKEGQNVTLSCEQNLNHDAMYWYRQDPGQGLRLIYYSQIVNDFQKGDIAEGYSVSREKKESFPLTVTSAQKNPTAFYLCASRAGWGNTEAFFGQGTRLTVV.

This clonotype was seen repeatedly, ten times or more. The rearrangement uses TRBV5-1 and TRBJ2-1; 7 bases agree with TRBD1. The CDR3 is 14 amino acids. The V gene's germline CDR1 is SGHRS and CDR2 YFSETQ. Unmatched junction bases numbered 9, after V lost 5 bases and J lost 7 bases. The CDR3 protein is CASSIPWTGNEQFF. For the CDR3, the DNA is TGCGCCAGCAGTATCCCGTGGACAGGTAATGAGCAGTTCTTC.

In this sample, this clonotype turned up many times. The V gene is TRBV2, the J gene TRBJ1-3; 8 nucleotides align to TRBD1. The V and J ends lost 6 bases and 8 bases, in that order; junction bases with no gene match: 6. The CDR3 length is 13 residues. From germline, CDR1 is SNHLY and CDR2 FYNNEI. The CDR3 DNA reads TGTGCCAGCAGCTCAGGGGGCAAGGACACCATATATTTT. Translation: CASSSGGKDTIYF.

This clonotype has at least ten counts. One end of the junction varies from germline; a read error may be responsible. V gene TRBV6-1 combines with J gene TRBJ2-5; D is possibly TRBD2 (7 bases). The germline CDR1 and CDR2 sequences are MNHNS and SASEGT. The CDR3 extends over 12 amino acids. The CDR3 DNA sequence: TGTGCCACCAGTCGGGGGGCTGAGACCCAGTACTTC. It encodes CATSRGAETQYF.

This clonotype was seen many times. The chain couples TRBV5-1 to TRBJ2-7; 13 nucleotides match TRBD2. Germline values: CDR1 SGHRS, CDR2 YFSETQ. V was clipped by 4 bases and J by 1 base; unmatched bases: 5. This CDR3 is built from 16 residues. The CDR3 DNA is TGCGCCAGCAGCCCAGGACTAGCGGGAGAGTCCTACGAGCAGTACTTC. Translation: CASSPGLAGESYEQYF.

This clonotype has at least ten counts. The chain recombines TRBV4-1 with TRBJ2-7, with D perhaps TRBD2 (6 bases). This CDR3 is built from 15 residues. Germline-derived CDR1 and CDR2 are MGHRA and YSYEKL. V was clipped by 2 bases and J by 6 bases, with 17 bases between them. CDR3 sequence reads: CASSQNFAGTGEQYF. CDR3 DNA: TGCGCCAGCAGCCAAAATTTTGCGGGAACGGGCGAGCAGTACTTC.

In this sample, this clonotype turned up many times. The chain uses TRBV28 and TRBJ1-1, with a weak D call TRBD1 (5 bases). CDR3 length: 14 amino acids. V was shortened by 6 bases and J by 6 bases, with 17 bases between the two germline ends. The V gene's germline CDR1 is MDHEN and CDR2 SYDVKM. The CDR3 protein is CASSPTIGTSEAFF. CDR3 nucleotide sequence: TGTGCCAGCAGCCCCACCATTGGGACCTCTGAAGCTTTCTTT.

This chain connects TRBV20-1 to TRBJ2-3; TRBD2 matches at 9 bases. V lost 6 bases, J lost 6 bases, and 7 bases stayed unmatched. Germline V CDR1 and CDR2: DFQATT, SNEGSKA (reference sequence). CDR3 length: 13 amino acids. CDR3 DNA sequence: TGCAGTGCACCAGGACTAGCGTCGGATACGCAGTATTTT. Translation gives CSAPGLASDTQYF.

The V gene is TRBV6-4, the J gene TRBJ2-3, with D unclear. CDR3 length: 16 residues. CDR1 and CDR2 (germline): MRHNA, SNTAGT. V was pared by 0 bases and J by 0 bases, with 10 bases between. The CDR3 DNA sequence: TGTGCCAGCAGTGACTCTGTCTTCTCTAGCACAGATACGCAGTATTTT. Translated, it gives CASSDSVFSSTDTQYF.

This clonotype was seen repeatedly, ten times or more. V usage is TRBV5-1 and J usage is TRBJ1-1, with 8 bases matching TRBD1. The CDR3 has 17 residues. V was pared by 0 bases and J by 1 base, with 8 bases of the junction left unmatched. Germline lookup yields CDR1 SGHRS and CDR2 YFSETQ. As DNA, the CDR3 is TGCGCCAGCAGCTTGGCGGCAGGGGGCTTGGGGAACACTGAAGCTTTCTTT. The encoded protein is CASSLAAGGLGNTEAFF.

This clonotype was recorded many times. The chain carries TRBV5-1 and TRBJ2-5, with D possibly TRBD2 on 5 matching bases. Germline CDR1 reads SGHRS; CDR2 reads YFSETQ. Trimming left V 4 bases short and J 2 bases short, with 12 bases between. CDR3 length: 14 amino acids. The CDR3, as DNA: TGCGCCAGCAGCCCGGGAAGGACTCAAGAGACCCAGTACTTC. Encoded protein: CASSPGRTQETQYF.

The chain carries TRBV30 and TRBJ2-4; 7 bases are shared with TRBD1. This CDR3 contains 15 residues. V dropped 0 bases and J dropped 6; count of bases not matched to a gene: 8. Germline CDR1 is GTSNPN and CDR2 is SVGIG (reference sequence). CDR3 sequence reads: CAWSVPGTVRNIQYF. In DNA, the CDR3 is TGTGCCTGGAGTGTCCCCGGGACAGTTAGAAACATTCAGTACTTC.

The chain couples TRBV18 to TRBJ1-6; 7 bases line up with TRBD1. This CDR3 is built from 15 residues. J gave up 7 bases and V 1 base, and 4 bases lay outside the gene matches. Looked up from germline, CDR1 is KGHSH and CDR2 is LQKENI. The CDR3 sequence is CASSPLNRGNSPLHF. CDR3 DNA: TGTGCCAGCTCACCACTGAACAGGGGCAATTCACCCCTCCACTTT.

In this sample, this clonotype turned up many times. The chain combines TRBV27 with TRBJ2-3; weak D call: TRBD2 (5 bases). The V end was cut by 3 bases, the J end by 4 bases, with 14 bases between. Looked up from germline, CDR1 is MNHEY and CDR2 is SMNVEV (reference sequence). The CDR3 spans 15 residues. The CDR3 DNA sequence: TGTGCCAGCAGTTTGGGAGAGGTGGGCCCAGATACGCAGTATTTT. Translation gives CASSLGEVGPDTQYF.

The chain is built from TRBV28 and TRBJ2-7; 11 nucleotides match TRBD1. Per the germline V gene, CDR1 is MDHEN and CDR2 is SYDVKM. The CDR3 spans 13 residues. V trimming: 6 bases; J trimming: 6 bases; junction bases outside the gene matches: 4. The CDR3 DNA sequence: TGTGCCAGCAGCTGGGACAGGGGGATCGAGCAGTACTTC. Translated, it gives CASSWDRGIEQYF.

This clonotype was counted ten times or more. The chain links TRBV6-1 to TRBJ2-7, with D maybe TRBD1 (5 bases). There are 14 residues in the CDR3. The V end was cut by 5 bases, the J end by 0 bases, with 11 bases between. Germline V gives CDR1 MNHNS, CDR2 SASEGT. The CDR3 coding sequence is TGTGCCAGCAGTTTTATCACAGGCTCCTACGAGCAGTACTTC. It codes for CASSFITGSYEQYF.

CDR3 sequence (DNA): TGTGCCAGCAGTTACCGACTGTACGGGTCACCCCTCCACTTT. It translates to CASSYRLYGSPLHF. This chain connects TRBV6-5 to TRBJ1-6; unclear D gene. The CDR3 runs 14 residues. Trimming shortened V by 2 bases and J by 10 bases, and 12 bases separated the two germline ends. Germline loops: CDR1 MNHEY, CDR2 SVGAGI.

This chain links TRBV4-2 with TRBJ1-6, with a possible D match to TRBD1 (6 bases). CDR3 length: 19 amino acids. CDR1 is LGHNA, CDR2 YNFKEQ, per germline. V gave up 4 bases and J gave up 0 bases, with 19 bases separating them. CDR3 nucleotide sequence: TGTGCCAGCAGCCGAGAGGGGGGGGCTCGGAGCTCCTATAATTCACCCCTCCACTTT. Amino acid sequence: CASSREGGARSSYNSPLHF.

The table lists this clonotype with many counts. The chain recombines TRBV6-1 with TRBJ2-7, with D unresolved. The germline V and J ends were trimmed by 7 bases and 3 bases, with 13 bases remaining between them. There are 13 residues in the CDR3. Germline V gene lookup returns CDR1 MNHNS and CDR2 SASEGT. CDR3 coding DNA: TGTGCCAGCAACCCCTTCCCAAGCTACGAGCAGTACTTC. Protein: CASNPFPSYEQYF.

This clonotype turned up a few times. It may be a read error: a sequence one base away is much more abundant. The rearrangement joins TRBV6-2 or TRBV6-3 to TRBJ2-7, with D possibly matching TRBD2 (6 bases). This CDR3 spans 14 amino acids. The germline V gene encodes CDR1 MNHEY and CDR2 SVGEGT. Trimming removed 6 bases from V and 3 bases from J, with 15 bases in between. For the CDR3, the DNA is TGTGCCAGCAGCCCGGGGGAAATCCACTACGAGCAGTACTTC. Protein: CASSPGEIHYEQYF.

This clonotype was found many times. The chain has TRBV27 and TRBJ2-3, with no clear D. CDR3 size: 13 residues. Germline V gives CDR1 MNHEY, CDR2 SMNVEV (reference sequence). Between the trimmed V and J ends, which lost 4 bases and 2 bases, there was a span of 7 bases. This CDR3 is CASSSFHTDTQYF. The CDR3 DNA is TGTGCCAGCAGTTCCTTCCACACAGATACGCAGTATTTT.

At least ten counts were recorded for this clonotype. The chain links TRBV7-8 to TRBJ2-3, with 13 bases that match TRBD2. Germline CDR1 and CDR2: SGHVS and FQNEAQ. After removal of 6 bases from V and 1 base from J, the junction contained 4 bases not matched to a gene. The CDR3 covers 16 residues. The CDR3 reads CASRRLAGGRTDTQYF. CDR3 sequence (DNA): TGTGCCAGCAGGCGACTAGCGGGAGGTCGCACAGATACGCAGTATTTT.